The sequence of this T cell receptor (beta chain) was determined in a study of blood T cell repertoires in COVID-19. Produced via immunoSEQ multiplex PCR; TCRdb's table is partial and in-frame only. This sample has 200,000 to 250,000 clones, with about 81% found just once. This clonotype was obtained from a man between 35 and 55 years old who had recovered from COVID-19. Sequenced sample: PBMCs or T cells enriched from blood (not recorded which).

Here the CDR3 DNA reads TGTGCCAGCAGCTTTGTCGGGTTCGGCACTGAAGCTTTCTTT. It codes for CASSFVGFGTEAFF. This chain uses TRBV7-8 with TRBJ1-1; no clear D gene. The CDR3 extends over 14 amino acids. The germline V and J ends were trimmed by 3 bases and 4 bases, with 12 bases remaining between them. Germline CDR1 and CDR2: SGHVS and FQNEAQ.